The present T cell receptor beta chain was sequenced within a study of blood T cell repertoires in COVID-19. Study at large: The samples span acute and convalescent COVID-19 from the United States, Italy and Spain.

This clone was recorded once. Per the study methods: It was from reference gene primer amplification that nucleated cell counts were estimated. The assay was immunoSEQ multiplex PCR, and TCRdb's table has in-frame clones only and misses some. V and J calls plus clone size are reproduced from that table; the DNA served to infer D and trimming. The table has 150,000 to 200,000 clones, roughly 87% seen once; the top ten hold 8% to 9.5%. V was cut by 3 bases and J by 0 bases, with 6 bases left in between. CDR1 SGHTA and CDR2 FQGNSA come from the germline V gene. This CDR3 has 14 amino acids. The receptor's source is an older woman with acute or convalescent COVID-19. This chain connects TRBV7-2 to TRBJ1-5; D is unclear. Sequencing used peripheral blood. The CDR3 protein is CASSLSNSNQPQHF. CDR3 nucleotides: TGTGCCAGCAGCTTGTCAAATAGCAATCAGCCCCAGCATTTT.